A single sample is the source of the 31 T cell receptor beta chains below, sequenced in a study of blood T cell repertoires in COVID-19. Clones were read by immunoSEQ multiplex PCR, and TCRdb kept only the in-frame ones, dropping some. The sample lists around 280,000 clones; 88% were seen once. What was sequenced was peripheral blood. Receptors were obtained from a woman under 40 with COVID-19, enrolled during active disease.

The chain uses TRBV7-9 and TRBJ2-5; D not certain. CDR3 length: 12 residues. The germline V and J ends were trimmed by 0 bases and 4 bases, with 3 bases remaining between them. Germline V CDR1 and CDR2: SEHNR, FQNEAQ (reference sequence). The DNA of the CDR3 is TGTGCCAGCAGCTTAGCTCGAGAGACCCAGTACTTC. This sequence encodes CASSLARETQYF.

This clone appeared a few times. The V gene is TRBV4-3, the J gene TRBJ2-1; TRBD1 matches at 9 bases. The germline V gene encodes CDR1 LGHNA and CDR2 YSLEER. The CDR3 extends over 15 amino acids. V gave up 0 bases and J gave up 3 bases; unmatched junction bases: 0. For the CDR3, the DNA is TGCGCCAGCAGCCAAGAGACAGGGGGCTACAATGAGCAGTTCTTC. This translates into CASSQETGGYNEQFF.

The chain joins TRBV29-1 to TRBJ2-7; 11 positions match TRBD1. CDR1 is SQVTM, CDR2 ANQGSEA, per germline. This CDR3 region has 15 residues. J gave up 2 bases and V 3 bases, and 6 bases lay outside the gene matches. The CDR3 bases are TGCAGCGTTGACGGGGGGACAGGGGGTCCCTACGAGCAGTACTTC. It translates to CSVDGGTGGPYEQYF.

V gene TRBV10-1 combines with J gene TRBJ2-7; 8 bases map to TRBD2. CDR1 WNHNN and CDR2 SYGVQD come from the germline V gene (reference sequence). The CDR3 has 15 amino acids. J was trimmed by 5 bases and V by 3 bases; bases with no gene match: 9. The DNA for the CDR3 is TGCGCCAGCAGTGACCCTGGACTAGCTGAGGACGAGCAGTACTTC. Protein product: CASSDPGLAEDEQYF.

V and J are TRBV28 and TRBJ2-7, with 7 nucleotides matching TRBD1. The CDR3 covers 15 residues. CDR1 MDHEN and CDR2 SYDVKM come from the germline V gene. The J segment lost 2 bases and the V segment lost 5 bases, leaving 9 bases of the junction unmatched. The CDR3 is CASSIDGTVTYEQYF. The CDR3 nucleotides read TGTGCCAGCAGTATCGACGGGACAGTAACCTACGAGCAGTACTTC.

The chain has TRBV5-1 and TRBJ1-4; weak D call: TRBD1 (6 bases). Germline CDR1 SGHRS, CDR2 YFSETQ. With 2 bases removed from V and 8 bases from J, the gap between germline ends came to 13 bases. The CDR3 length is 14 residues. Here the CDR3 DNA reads TGCGCCAGCAGCTTCGATGGGACAAGGGAAAAACTGTTTTTT. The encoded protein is CASSFDGTREKLFF.

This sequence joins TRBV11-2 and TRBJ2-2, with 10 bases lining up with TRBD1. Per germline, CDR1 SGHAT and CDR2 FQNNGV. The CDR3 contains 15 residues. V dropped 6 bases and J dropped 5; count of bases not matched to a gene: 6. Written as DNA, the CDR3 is TGTGCCAGCAGACCGACAGGGGGCATGACCGGGGAGCTGTTTTTT. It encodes CASRPTGGMTGELFF.

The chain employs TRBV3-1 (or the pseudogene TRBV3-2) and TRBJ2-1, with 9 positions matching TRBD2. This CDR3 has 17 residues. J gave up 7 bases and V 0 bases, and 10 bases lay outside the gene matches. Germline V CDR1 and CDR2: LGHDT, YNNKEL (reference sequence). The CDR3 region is CASSQDRWLAGRNEQFF. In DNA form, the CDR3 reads TGTGCCAGCAGCCAAGATCGGTGGCTAGCGGGAAGGAATGAGCAGTTCTTC.

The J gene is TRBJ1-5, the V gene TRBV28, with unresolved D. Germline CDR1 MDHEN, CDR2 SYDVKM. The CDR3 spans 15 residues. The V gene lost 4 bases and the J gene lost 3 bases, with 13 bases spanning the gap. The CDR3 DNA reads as TGTGCCAGCAGTTATCGTCCAGGTTCCAATCAGCCCCAGCATTTT. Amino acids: CASSYRPGSNQPQHF.

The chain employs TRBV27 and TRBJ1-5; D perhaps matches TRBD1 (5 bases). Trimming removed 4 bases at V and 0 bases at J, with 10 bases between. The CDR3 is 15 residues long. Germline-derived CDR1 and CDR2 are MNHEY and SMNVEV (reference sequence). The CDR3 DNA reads TGTGCCAGCAGTTCCGGAACAGGTAGCAATCAGCCCCAGCATTTT. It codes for CASSSGTGSNQPQHF.

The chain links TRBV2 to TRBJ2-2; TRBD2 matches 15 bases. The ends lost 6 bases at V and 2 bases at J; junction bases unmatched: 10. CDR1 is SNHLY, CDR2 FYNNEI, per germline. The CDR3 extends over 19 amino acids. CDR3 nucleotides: TGTGCCAGCAGAGGACTAGCGGGAGGGCCCCACGACAACACCGGGGAGCTGTTTTTT. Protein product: CASRGLAGGPHDNTGELFF.

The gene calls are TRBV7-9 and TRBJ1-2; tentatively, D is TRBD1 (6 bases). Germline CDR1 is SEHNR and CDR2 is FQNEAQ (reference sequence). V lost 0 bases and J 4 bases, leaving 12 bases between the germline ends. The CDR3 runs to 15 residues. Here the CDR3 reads CASSLADRTSYGYTF. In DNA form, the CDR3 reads TGTGCCAGCAGCTTAGCAGACAGGACGAGCTATGGCTACACCTTC.

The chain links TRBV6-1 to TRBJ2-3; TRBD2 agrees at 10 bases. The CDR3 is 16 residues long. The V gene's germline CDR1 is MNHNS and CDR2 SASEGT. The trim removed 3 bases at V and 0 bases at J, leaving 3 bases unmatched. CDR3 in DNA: TGTGCCAGCAGTGACCCAGCGGGAGGGAGCACAGATACGCAGTATTTT. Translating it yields CASSDPAGGSTDTQYF.

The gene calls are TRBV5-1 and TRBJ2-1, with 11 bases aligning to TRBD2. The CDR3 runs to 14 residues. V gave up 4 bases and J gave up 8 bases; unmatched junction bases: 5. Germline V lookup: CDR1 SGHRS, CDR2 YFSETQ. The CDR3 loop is CASSPTSGSYEQFF. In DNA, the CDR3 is TGCGCCAGCAGCCCCACTAGCGGGAGTTATGAGCAGTTCTTC.

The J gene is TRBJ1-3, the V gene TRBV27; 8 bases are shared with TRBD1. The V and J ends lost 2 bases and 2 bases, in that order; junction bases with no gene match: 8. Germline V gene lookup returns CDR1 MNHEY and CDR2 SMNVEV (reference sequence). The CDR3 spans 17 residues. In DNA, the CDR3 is TGTGCCAGCAGTTTACCCCGCAGGGGGCTGACTGGAAACACCATATATTTT. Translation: CASSLPRRGLTGNTIYF.

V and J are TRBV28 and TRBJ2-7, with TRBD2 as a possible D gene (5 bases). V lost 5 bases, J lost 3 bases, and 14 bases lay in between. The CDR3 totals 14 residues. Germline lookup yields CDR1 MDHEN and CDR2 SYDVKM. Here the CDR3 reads CASSISDGNYEQYF. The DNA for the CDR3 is TGTGCCAGCAGTATCTCGGACGGGAACTACGAGCAGTACTTC.

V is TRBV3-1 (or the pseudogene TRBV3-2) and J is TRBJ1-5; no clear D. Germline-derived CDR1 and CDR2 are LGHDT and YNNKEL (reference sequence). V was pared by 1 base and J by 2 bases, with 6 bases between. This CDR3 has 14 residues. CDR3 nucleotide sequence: TGTGCCAGCAGCCAAGGTAATGGCAATCAGCCCCAGCATTTT. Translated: CASSQGNGNQPQHF.

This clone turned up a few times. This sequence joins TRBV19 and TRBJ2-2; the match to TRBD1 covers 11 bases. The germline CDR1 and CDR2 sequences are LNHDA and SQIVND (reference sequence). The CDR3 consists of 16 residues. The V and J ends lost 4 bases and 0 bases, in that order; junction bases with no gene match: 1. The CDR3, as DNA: TGTGCCAGTAGTAAGGGACAGGGGGCGAACACCGGGGAGCTGTTTTTT. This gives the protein CASSKGQGANTGELFF.

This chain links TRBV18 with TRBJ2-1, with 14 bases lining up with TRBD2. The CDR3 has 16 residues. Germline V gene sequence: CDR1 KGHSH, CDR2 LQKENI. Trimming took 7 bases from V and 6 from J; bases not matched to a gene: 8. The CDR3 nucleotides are TGTGCCAGCTACCTGGGACTAGCGGGAGTTGGCAATGAGCAGTTCTTC. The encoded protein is CASYLGLAGVGNEQFF.

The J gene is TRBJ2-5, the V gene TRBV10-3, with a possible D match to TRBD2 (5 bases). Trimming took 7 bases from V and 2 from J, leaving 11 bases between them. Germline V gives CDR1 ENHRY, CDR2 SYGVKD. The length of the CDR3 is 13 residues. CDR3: CAITNGVQETQYF. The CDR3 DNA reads TGTGCCATCACCAACGGGGTACAAGAGACCCAGTACTTC.

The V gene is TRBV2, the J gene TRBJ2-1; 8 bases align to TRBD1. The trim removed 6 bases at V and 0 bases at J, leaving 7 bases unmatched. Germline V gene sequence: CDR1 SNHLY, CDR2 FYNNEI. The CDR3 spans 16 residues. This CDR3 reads CASSLRGPGSYNEQFF. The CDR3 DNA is TGTGCCAGCAGCCTCAGGGGGCCCGGCTCCTACAATGAGCAGTTCTTC.

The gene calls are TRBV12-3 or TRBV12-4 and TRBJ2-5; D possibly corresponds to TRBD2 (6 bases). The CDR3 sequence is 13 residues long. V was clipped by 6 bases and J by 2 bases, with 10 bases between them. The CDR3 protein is CASSGGSQETQYF. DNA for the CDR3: TGTGCCAGCAGCGGGGGTTCACAAGAGACCCAGTACTTC.

CDR3 DNA sequence: TGTGCCAGCAGACCCAGCGGGAGTCTCTCCTACGAGCAGTACTTC. It is translated as CASRPSGSLSYEQYF. The V gene is TRBV6-5, the J gene TRBJ2-7; TRBD2 matches at 8 bases. The J segment lost 0 bases and the V segment lost 6 bases, leaving 7 bases of the junction unmatched. Per the germline V gene, CDR1 is MNHEY and CDR2 is SVGAGI. This CDR3 region has 15 residues.

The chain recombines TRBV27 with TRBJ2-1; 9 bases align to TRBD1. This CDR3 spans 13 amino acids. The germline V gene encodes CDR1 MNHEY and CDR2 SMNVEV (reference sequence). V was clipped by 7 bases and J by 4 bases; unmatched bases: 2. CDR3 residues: CASKQGAYNEQFF. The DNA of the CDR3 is TGTGCCAGCAAACAGGGGGCTTACAATGAGCAGTTCTTC.

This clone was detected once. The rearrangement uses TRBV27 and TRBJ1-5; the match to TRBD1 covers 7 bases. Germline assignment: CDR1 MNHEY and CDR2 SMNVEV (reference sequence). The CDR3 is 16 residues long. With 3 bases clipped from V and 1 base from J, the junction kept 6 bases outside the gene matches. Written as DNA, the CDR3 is TGTGCCAGCAGTTTCCGGTCAGGGGGGAGCAATCAGCCCCAGCATTTT. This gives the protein CASSFRSGGSNQPQHF.

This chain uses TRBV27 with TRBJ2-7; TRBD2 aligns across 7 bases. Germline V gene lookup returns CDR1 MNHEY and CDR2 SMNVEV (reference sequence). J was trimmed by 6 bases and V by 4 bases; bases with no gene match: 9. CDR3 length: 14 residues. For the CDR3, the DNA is TGTGCCAGCAGTTGGGACTACACCCAGGGCGAGCAGTACTTC. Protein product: CASSWDYTQGEQYF.

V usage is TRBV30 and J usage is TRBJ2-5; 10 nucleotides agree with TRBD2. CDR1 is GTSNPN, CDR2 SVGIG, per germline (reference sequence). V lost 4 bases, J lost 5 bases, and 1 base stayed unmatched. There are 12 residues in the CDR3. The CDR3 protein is CAWTSGSETQYF. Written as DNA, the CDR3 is TGTGCCTGGACTAGCGGGAGTGAGACCCAGTACTTC.

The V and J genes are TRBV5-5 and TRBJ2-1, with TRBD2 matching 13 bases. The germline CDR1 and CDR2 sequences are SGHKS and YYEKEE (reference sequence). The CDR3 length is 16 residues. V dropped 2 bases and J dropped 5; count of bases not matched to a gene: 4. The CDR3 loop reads CASSLLAGGPNNEQFF. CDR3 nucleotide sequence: TGTGCCAGCAGCTTACTAGCGGGAGGGCCAAACAATGAGCAGTTCTTC. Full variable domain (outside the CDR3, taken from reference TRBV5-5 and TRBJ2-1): DAGVTQSPTHLIKTRGQQVTLRCSPISGHKSVSWYQQVLGQGPQFIFQYYEKEERGRGNFPDRFSARQFPNYSSELNVNALLLGDSALYLCASSLLAGGPNNEQFFGPGTRLTVL.

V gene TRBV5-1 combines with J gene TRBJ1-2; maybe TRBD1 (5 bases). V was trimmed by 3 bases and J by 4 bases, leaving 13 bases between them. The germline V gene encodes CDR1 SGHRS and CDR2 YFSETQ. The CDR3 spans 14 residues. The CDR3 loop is CASSSGAGSYGYTF. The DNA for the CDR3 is TGCGCCAGCAGCTCCGGTGCAGGGTCCTATGGCTACACCTTC.

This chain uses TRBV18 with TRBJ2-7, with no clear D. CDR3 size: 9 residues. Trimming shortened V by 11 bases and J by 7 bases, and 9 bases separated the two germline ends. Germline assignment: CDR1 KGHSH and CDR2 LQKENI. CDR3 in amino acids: CAFPVEQYF. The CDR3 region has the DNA TGTGCCTTTCCCGTAGAGCAGTACTTC.

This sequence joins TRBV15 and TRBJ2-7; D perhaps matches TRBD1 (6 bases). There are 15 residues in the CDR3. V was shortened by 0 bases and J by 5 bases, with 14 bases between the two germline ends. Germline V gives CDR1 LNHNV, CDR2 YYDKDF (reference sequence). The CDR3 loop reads CATSREGNRDHEQYF. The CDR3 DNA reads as TGTGCCACCAGCAGAGAAGGGAACAGGGATCACGAGCAGTACTTC.